The rows below give T cell receptor beta chains drawn from one sample of a study of persistence of HIV-infected CD4 T cells. Assay: immunoSEQ multiplex PCR; the TCRdb copy retains only in-frame clones and omits some. The sample has about 28,000 clones, around 80% seen once. Their antigens are not known. The sequenced sample was CD4+ T cells sorted from PBMCs after 18-hour stimulation, obtained from a patient who received antiretroviral therapy. Receptors were obtained from an adult man with HIV who was CMV-seropositive. Each CDR3 is given with its conserved first and last residue. A D gene is named only where the DNA matches it firmly. Size is stated for part of the rows, as once, few or many counts, or as a class when the clone is expanded.

TRBV5-1	TRBJ1-4	NA	13	NA	TGCGCCAGTACCGGGACGGGGAATGAAAAACTGTTTTTT	CASTGTGNEKLFF
TRBV3-1/TRBV3-2	TRBJ1-3	TRBD1	17	NA	TGTGCCAGCAGCCAAACCTCAGGACAGGGCACTGGAAACACCATATATTTT	CASSQTSGQGTGNTIYF
TRBV2	TRBJ1-5	NA	14	few	TGTGCCAGCAGTCTAAGGGAATCTAATCAGCCCCAGCATTTT	CASSLRESNQPQHF
TRBV7-7	TRBJ2-1	TRBD2	15	once	TGTGCCAGCAGCTTAGTGGCGGGGGGGAAAAATGAGCAGTTCTTC	CASSLVAGGKNEQFF
TRBV21-1	TRBJ1-4	NA	13	NA	TGTGCCAGTCGGCGGGGATTAGGGGAAAAACTGTTTTTT	CASRRGLGEKLFF
TRBV9	TRBJ2-7	NA	14	NA	TGTGCCAGCAGCGTAGCATCCCATCAGGGCGAGCAGTACTTC	CASSVASHQGEQYF
TRBV10-3	TRBJ2-2	NA	13	NA	TGTGCCATCAGGGCCAGAGACACCGGGGAGCTGTTTTTT	CAIRARDTGELFF
TRBV12-3/TRBV12-4	TRBJ1-2	NA	13	NA	TGTGCCAGCAGTTTTTACACTAACTATGGCTACACCTTC	CASSFYTNYGYTF
TRBV2	TRBJ1-6	NA	13	NA	TGTGCCAGCATAAGCTCCTATAATTCACCCCTCCACTTT	CASISSYNSPLHF
TRBV28	TRBJ1-2	NA	13	NA	TGTGCCAGCAGTTCCCAGGGGAGTCGGGGCTACACCTTC	CASSSQGSRGYTF
TRBV12-3/TRBV12-4	TRBJ1-6	TRBD1	13	NA	TGTGCCAGCAGACGGAAGGGGGCCTCACCCCTCCACTTT	CASRRKGASPLHF
TRBV7-2	TRBJ2-3	TRBD2	14	NA	TGTGCCAGCAGCGTTAGCGGGGGGGCTAATACGCAGTATTTT	CASSVSGGANTQYF
TRBV7-2	TRBJ2-4	NA	17	NA	TGTGCCAGCAGCTTAGGGTGGGCTAGAGAAGCCAAAAACATTCAGTACTTC	CASSLGWAREAKNIQYF
TRBV5-8	TRBJ1-2	NA	13	few	TGTGCCAGCAAACGGAAGGTCGTCTCGGGCTACACCTTC	CASKRKVVSGYTF
TRBV28	TRBJ2-7	NA	17	once	TGTGCCAGCAGTCCTCCGCCGTCGGGGCCGGTATCCTACGAGCAGTACTTC	CASSPPPSGPVSYEQYF
TRBV11-2	TRBJ2-7	NA	12	NA	TGTGCCAGCAGCTTAGATCTATTCGAGCAGTACTTC	CASSLDLFEQYF
TRBV7-8	TRBJ1-5	NA	14	NA	TGTGCCAGCAGCTTGCAGGGAAGCAATCAGCCCCAGCATTTT	CASSLQGSNQPQHF
TRBV7-2	TRBJ2-7	TRBD1	17	NA	TGTGCCAGCAGCTTCTACTCAACCGGGACAGGGACCTACGAGCAGTACTTC	CASSFYSTGTGTYEQYF
TRBV5-4	TRBJ2-3	TRBD2	17	NA	TGTGCCAGCAGCTTGGAGCTAGCGGGGGGGCCGTCAGATACGCAGTATTTT	CASSLELAGGPSDTQYF
TRBV5-4	TRBJ2-6	NA	15	NA	TGTGCCAGCAGCTTGGTGCGCTCTGGGGCCAACGTCCTGACTTTC	CASSLVRSGANVLTF
TRBV7-9	TRBJ2-7	NA	14	few	TGTGCCAGCAGCTTAGTTCGGGACGCCGGGGAGCAGTACTTC	CASSLVRDAGEQYF
TRBV28	TRBJ2-7	NA	13	NA	TGTGCCAGCCCGAGGGGACGGAACTACGAGCAGTACTTC	CASPRGRNYEQYF
TRBV5-5	TRBJ2-2	TRBD1	14	few	TGTGCCAGCAGCCCGGGACAGGGCACCGGGGAGCTGTTTTTT	CASSPGQGTGELFF
TRBV6-5	TRBJ2-7	NA	13	medium-sized	TGTGCCAGCACCCGGGGACCGGACTACGAGCAGTACTTC	CASTRGPDYEQYF
TRBV24-1	TRBJ2-1	NA	16	NA	TGTGCCACCAGTGATTTCCGGGGAAATTTGGCCAATGAGCAGTTCTTC	CATSDFRGNLANEQFF
TRBV5-1	TRBJ2-2	NA	15	NA	TGCGCCAGCAGCTTCGATCTGGGGACCACCGGGGAGCTGTTTTTT	CASSFDLGTTGELFF
TRBV27	TRBJ2-7	NA	14	few	TGTGCCAGCAGCCTAACGGGGTTTCCCTACGAGCAGTACTTC	CASSLTGFPYEQYF
TRBV29-1	TRBJ2-3	NA	12	NA	TGCAGCGTCTCGGGGAACACAGATACGCAGTATTTT	CSVSGNTDTQYF
TRBV19	TRBJ1-2	NA	13	NA	TGTGCCAGTAGTCCCGACAGGATCAATGGCTACACCTTC	CASSPDRINGYTF
TRBV19	TRBJ2-1	NA	14	NA	TGTGCCAGTACAGAACAGGGTCACTACAATGAGCAGTTCTTC	CASTEQGHYNEQFF
TRBV12-5	TRBJ2-2	TRBD1	14	NA	TGTGCTAGTGGCCCAGGAGAGGGGGCTGTGGAGCTGTTTTTT	CASGPGEGAVELFF
TRBV5-1	TRBJ2-2	NA	15	NA	TGCGCCAGCAGCTATGCCAGACAGAACACCGGGGAGCTGTTTTTT	CASSYARQNTGELFF
TRBV12-5	TRBJ2-3	TRBD1	15	NA	TGTGCTAGTGGATCCGGGACAGGGGACACAGATACGCAGTATTTT	CASGSGTGDTDTQYF
TRBV30	TRBJ1-1	TRBD1	13	few	TGTGCCTGGAAGCCCAGGGGGGGCACTGAAGCTTTCTTT	CAWKPRGGTEAFF
TRBV28	TRBJ2-6	NA	14	NA	TGTGCCACGCTGGGGGGAACTGGGGCCAACGTCCTGACTTTC	CATLGGTGANVLTF
TRBV5-1	TRBJ2-2	NA	13	NA	TGCGCCTCGGGACACGCCAACACCGGGGAGCTGTTTTTT	CASGHANTGELFF
TRBV19	TRBJ2-3	NA	16	NA	TGTGCCAGTAGTATGGTTGCGGGGAAATACACAGATACGCAGTATTTT	CASSMVAGKYTDTQYF
TRBV7-3	TRBJ1-1	NA	15	NA	TGTGCCAGCAGCTTAATATCTCTCAGGAACACTGAAGCTTTCTTT	CASSLISLRNTEAFF
TRBV3-1/TRBV3-2	TRBJ2-4	NA	15	NA	TGTGCCAGCAGCCAAGATCGAGTAGGGGGGGACATTCAGTACTTC	CASSQDRVGGDIQYF
TRBV10-2	TRBJ2-7	TRBD2	14	NA	TGCGCCAGTGAACTAGCGGGGGGGATCCACGAGCAGTACTTC	CASELAGGIHEQYF
TRBV18	TRBJ1-4	NA	15	NA	TGTGCCAGCTCACCCCAGAGGAAACCTAATGAAAAACTGTTTTTT	CASSPQRKPNEKLFF
TRBV2	TRBJ2-7	NA	13	NA	TGTGCCAGCAGGTCAGGGGGGGCCTACGAGCAGTACTTC	CASRSGGAYEQYF